What follows are 22 T cell receptor beta chains derived from one specimen sequenced in a study of control samples from healthy donors and cancer patients. The repertoire was sequenced with immunoSEQ multiplex PCR; TCRdb's copy has only in-frame clones and lacks some. The sample has 100,000 to 150,000 clones, 80% to 95% seen once. Sequencing was done on a sample of blood. These receptors were collected from a man aged 18 to 35 in good health.

This clone came up once. One end of the junction is discordant with germline, which a read error may explain. This chain links TRBV12-3 or TRBV12-4 with TRBJ1-2, with D uncertain. There are 13 residues in the CDR3. The DNA of the CDR3 is TGTGCCAGCAGTTTGAGTAGGAACTATGGCTACGCCTTC. As protein: CASSLSRNYGYAF.

This chain links TRBV9 with TRBJ2-2; D uncertain. V lost 0 bases, J lost 6 bases, and 3 bases lay in between. CDR1 SGDLS and CDR2 YYNGEE come from the germline V gene. The CDR3 is made up of 12 amino acids. The CDR3 DNA is TGTGCCAGCAGCGTAGTGTCCGGGGAGCTGTTTTTT. Translation: CASSVVSGELFF.

The chain has TRBV1 and TRBJ1-2; the table assigns TRBD1, which was not confirmed against the DNA. TRBV1 is a recognized pseudogene. The CDR3 covers 12 residues. In nucleotides, the CDR3 is TGCACCAGCAGCCGGGGCAGCGATGGCTACACCTTC. Protein: CTSSRGSDGYTF.

This clone has more than one count but fewer than ten. J is TRBJ1-6 and V is TRBV6-5; the D is unclear. The germline V gene has CDR1 MNHEY and CDR2 SVGAGI. The CDR3 loop spans 13 amino acids. V was pared by 8 bases and J by 9 bases, with 14 bases between. Written as DNA, the CDR3 is TGTGCCAGCTTGGAGGGAATAGGTTCACCCCTCCACTTT. Its protein is CASLEGIGSPLHF.

The rearrangement joins TRBV5-1 to TRBJ2-7; 10 bases line up with TRBD2. V lost 3 bases, J lost 6 bases, and 9 bases stayed unmatched. Germline lookup yields CDR1 SGHRS and CDR2 YFSETQ. This CDR3 contains 15 residues. For the CDR3, the DNA is TGCGCCAGCAGCTCTAGCGGGGGCAGCGGTTTCGAGCAGTACTTC. Amino acid sequence: CASSSSGGSGFEQYF.

The chain employs TRBV3-1 (or the pseudogene TRBV3-2) and TRBJ1-1, with D uncertain. CDR1 and CDR2 from the germline V gene are LGHDT and YNNKEL (reference sequence). The CDR3 runs 15 residues. Trimming shortened V by 5 bases and J by 5 bases, and 18 bases separated the two germline ends. CDR3 sequence reads: CASSAIGPGITEAFF. The CDR3 region has the DNA TGTGCCAGCAGCGCAATTGGTCCTGGGATTACTGAAGCTTTCTTT.

The V call is TRBV6-5, the J call TRBJ1-2; 12 bases fit TRBD1. Trimming took 10 bases from V and 8 from J; bases not matched to a gene: 8. This CDR3 has 13 residues. Germline values: CDR1 MNHEY, CDR2 SVGAGI. The CDR3 here is CATTGTGGSGYTF. Written as DNA, the CDR3 is TGTGCCACAACCGGGACAGGGGGCTCGGGCTACACCTTC.

CDR3 DNA sequence: TGTGCCAGCAGCTTAGATACACGGCGGGCTTTCTTT. This gives the protein CASSLDTRRAFF. V gene TRBV7-9 combines with J gene TRBJ1-1; no firm D call. Germline V gene sequence: CDR1 SEHNR, CDR2 FQNEAQ (reference sequence). V dropped 1 base and J dropped 11 bases, with 11 bases sitting between them. This CDR3 comprises 12 residues.

This sequence joins TRBV11-3 and TRBJ2-2, with 14 bases that match TRBD2. The germline V gene encodes CDR1 SGHNT and CDR2 YENEEA. V was pared by 5 bases and J by 5 bases, with 7 bases of the junction left unmatched. CDR3 length equals 17 residues. The CDR3 bases are TGTGCCAGCAGCCTCAGGACTAGCGGGGGGTTTACCGGGGAGCTGTTTTTT. This sequence encodes CASSLRTSGGFTGELFF.

The rearrangement links TRBV21-1 to TRBJ1-6; TRBD1, as called in the table, went unchecked against the DNA. TRBV21-1 is shown as a pseudogene. CDR3 length equals 14 residues. The DNA of the CDR3 is TGTGCCAGCACAGGGTTGTCCAATAATTCACCCCTCCACTTT. It translates to CASTGLSNNSPLHF.

The genes are TRBV27 and TRBJ1-6, with 11 bases matching TRBD1. The CDR3 covers 13 residues. The germline CDR1 and CDR2 sequences are MNHEY and SMNVEV (reference sequence). The V and J ends lost 4 bases and 10 bases, in that order; junction bases with no gene match: 0. CDR3 nucleotides: TGTGCCAGCAGTTGGGACAGGGGGTCACCCCTCCACTTT. Translating it yields CASSWDRGSPLHF.

The CDR3 region has the DNA TGTGCCAGCAGCGGCGGTACGGAGCTGTTTTTT. Protein sequence: CASSGGTELFF. This chain uses TRBV6-6 with TRBJ2-2; the D is unclear. Germline loops: CDR1 MNHNY, CDR2 SVGAGI (reference sequence). CDR3 length: 11 amino acids. V gave up 6 bases and J gave up 10 bases, with 9 bases separating them.

This chain links TRBV9 with TRBJ1-1; 7 bases fit TRBD1. Germline CDR1 is SGDLS and CDR2 is YYNGEE. The junction had 10 bases not matched to a gene; V was cut back by 2 bases and J by 6 bases. The CDR3 covers 15 residues. CDR3 residues: CASSVGTAGGAEAFF. The CDR3 DNA sequence: TGTGCCAGCAGCGTCGGGACAGCGGGGGGAGCTGAAGCTTTCTTT.

The chain joins TRBV12-1 to TRBJ2-7; TRBD2 is the table's D call and was not checked against the DNA. TRBV12-1 is shown as a pseudogene. The CDR3 covers 15 residues. This chain's CDR3 is CASSFARRAIYEQYF. As DNA, the CDR3 is TGTGCCAGCAGCTTTGCGCGGCGGGCGATTTACGAGCAGTACTTC.

The rearrangement joins TRBV3-1 (or the pseudogene TRBV3-2) to TRBJ1-2; 7 nucleotides match TRBD1. This CDR3 has 14 residues. The V gene's germline CDR1 is LGHDT and CDR2 YNNKEL (reference sequence). V was clipped by 5 bases and J by 7 bases; unmatched bases: 10. The CDR3 protein is CASSKNRGNVGYTF. Here the CDR3 DNA reads TGTGCCAGCAGCAAAAACAGGGGTAACGTTGGCTACACCTTC.

The chain joins TRBV2 to TRBJ1-1; D might be TRBD1 (6 bases). The CDR3 has 14 residues. Trimming removed 4 bases from V and 0 bases from J, with 9 bases in between. From germline, CDR1 is SNHLY and CDR2 FYNNEI. As DNA, the CDR3 is TGTGCCAGCAGTGCGGACAGACTGAACACTGAAGCTTTCTTT. Translated: CASSADRLNTEAFF. The whole variable domain, filled in from reference TRBV2 and TRBJ1-1, reads EPEVTQTPSHQVTQMGQEVILRCVPISNHLYFYWYRQILGQKVEFLVSFYNNEISEKSEIFDDQFSVERPDGSNFTLKIRSTKLEDSAMYFCASSADRLNTEAFFGQGTRLTVV.

This chain uses TRBV5-1 with TRBJ2-5; D is perhaps TRBD2 (5 bases). V lost 8 bases to trimming and J lost 4 bases, with 27 bases between them. The V gene's germline CDR1 is SGHRS and CDR2 YFSETQ. The CDR3 totals 17 residues. For the CDR3, the DNA is TGCGCCAGTCATCTGAAGAAGGGAGTGTTGGAAGGAGAGACCCAGTACTTC. It is translated as CASHLKKGVLEGETQYF.

The chain combines TRBV29-1 with TRBJ1-1; D may be TRBD1 (6 bases). The length of the CDR3 is 12 residues. The V gene lost 8 bases and the J gene lost 11 bases, with 21 bases spanning the gap. Germline-derived CDR1 and CDR2 are SQVTM and ANQGSEA. This CDR3 is CSYRDIISEAFF. DNA of the CDR3: TGCAGCTACCGGGACATAATATCAGAGGCTTTCTTT.

This chain links TRBV19 with TRBJ2-2; 9 positions match TRBD1. The CDR3 covers 16 residues. The V gene's germline CDR1 is LNHDA and CDR2 SQIVND (reference sequence). Germline trimming cut 6 bases from V and 1 base from J; bases unmatched to any gene: 6. CDR3 amino acids: CASRTPGQGNTGELFF. CDR3 coding DNA: TGTGCCAGTAGAACTCCGGGACAGGGGAACACCGGGGAGCTGTTTTTT.

The rearrangement links TRBV18 to TRBJ2-3; 9 bases are a match to TRBD1. The V gene end was trimmed by 3 bases and the J gene end by 3 bases; junction bases not matched to a gene: 4. The CDR3 spans 15 residues. CDR1 KGHSH and CDR2 LQKENI come from the germline V gene. CDR3 region: CASSPWDRVTDTQYF. As DNA, the CDR3 is TGTGCCAGCTCACCTTGGGACAGGGTAACAGATACGCAGTATTTT.

The table lists this clone with a count of one. V gene TRBV20-1 combines with J gene TRBJ2-7, with 7 bases aligning to TRBD2. The V and J ends lost 3 bases and 2 bases, in that order; junction bases with no gene match: 1. The CDR3 contains 12 residues. The germline V gene encodes CDR1 DFQATT and CDR2 SNEGSKA (reference sequence). CDR3 bases: TGCAGTGCTAGTGGGGGGGCCTACGAGCAGTACTTC. Translating it yields CSASGGAYEQYF.

As regards this clone: Distinct nucleotide sequences in the sample also encode this CDR3. The CDR3 loop is CSGGTGIYEQYF. CDR3 bases: TGCAGCGGGGGGACAGGGATCTACGAGCAGTACTTC. The chain has TRBV29-1 and TRBJ2-7; 9 positions agree with TRBD1. V trimming: 7 bases; J trimming: 3 bases; junction bases outside the gene matches: 4. The CDR3 spans 12 residues. The germline V gene encodes CDR1 SQVTM and CDR2 ANQGSEA.